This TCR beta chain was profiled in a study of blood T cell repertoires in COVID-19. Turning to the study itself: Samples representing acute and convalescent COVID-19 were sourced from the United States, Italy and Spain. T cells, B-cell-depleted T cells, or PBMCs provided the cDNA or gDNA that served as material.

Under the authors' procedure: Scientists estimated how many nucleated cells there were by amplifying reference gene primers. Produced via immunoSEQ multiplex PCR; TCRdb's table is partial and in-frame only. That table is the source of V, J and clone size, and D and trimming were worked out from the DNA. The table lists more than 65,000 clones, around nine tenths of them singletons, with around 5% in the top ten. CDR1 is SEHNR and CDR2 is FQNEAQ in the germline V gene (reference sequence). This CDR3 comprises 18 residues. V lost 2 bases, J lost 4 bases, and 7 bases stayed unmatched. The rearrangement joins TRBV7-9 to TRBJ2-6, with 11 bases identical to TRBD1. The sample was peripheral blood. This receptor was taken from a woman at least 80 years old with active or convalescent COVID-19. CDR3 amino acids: CASSLRGQGARGANVLTF. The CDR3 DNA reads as TGTGCCAGCAGCTTACGCGGACAGGGGGCTAGGGGGGCCAACGTCCTGACTTTC.